Shown below are 20 T cell receptor beta chains from a single sample sequenced in a study of spatial heterogeneity in lung cancer (dated by TCRdb to about 2019). To prepare the library, 5' RACE was applied. Instrument used: NextSeq 500. The public reads were reprocessed in TCRdb via fastp at Q25 and MiXCR, keeping in-frame beta chains. All rows with the same CDR3 protein become a single entry with the most common DNA and genes. For this sample there are tens of thousands of distinct CDR3 sequences; approximately 10% appear just once. The ten largest clonotypes hold roughly a third of the sample. What this sample's time point label stands for: blood at routine non-recurrence follow-up after resection. Material: PBMCs, obtained at follow-up. Receptors were obtained from a male donor with early-stage non-small cell lung cancer.

This clonotype has ten or more counts. The chain combines TRBV21-1 with TRBJ2-6; the table's D gene call, TRBD2, was not cross checked with the DNA. TRBV21-1 is a known pseudogene. The length of the CDR3 is 19 residues. The CDR3 DNA follows: TGTGCCAGCAGCCCCCGCGAGGAGGGACGGATCTCTGGGGCCAACGTCCTGACTTTC. Its translation is CASSPREEGRISGANVLTF.

The V gene is TRBV7-2, the J gene TRBJ2-7; D might be TRBD1 or TRBD2, each matching 5 bases. Trimming stripped 4 bases from V and 5 bases from J, with 18 bases between. CDR1 is SGHTA, CDR2 FQGNSA, per germline. CDR3 length: 15 residues. CDR3 residues: CASSSWDVGRNEQYF. CDR3 coding DNA: TGTGCCAGCAGCTCTTGGGACGTGGGCCGTAACGAGCAGTACTTC. The variable domain in full, with the rest retrieved from reference TRBV7-2 and TRBJ2-7, is GAGVSQSPSNKVTEKGKDVELRCDPISGHTALYWYRQSLGQGLEFLIYFQGNSAPDKSGLPSDRFSAERTGGSVSTLTIQRTQQEDSAVYLCASSSWDVGRNEQYFGPGTRLTVT.

The sample holds many counts of this clonotype. The chain recombines TRBV18 with TRBJ2-7; TRBD1 matches at 7 bases. Looked up from germline, CDR1 is KGHSH and CDR2 is LQKENI. CDR3 length equals 14 residues. Trimming at V came to 3 bases and at J to 3 bases, leaving 5 bases not matched to a gene. The CDR3 sequence is CASSPDRRNYEQYF. In DNA form, the CDR3 reads TGTGCCAGCTCACCGGACAGGAGGAACTACGAGCAGTACTTC.

The chain joins TRBV4-2 to TRBJ1-2; a weak D match, TRBD1 (6 bases). This CDR3 has 13 residues. Trimming took 9 bases from V and 4 from J, leaving 15 bases between them. From germline, CDR1 is LGHNA and CDR2 YNFKEQ. The CDR3 DNA follows: TGTGCCAGTAGGGGGGAGGTTGGCTATGGCTACACCTTC. It translates to CASRGEVGYGYTF.

Comment on this clonotype: This could be a read error, since a much larger clone is one nucleotide away. This chain joins TRBV19 and TRBJ2-3; D ambiguous. Trimming took 5 bases from V and 5 from J, leaving 17 bases between them. Germline CDR1 LNHDA, CDR2 SQIVND (reference sequence). The length of the CDR3 is 15 residues. CDR3 coding DNA: TGTGCCAGTAGTGTACGGAGCGCTACCGTAGATACGCAGTATTTT. This gives the protein CASSVRSATVDTQYF.

This clonotype has ten or more counts. The V call is TRBV7-2, the J call TRBJ2-1; D gene uncertain. Germline values: CDR1 SGHTA, CDR2 FQGNSA. The CDR3 sequence is 12 residues long. V lost 4 bases and J 4 bases, leaving 5 bases between the germline ends. The CDR3 loop is CASSSTYNEQFF. In DNA form, the CDR3 reads TGTGCCAGCAGCTCTACATACAATGAGCAGTTCTTC.

The sample holds many counts of this clonotype. The chain combines TRBV5-4 with TRBJ1-5; 10 nucleotides agree with TRBD1. The CDR3 has 16 residues. Unmatched junction bases numbered 10, after V lost 4 bases and J lost 6 bases. CDR1 and CDR2 (germline): SGHNT, YYREEE (reference sequence). DNA for the CDR3: TGTGCCAGCAGCCTGAATCGGGACAGGGGAGGTCAGCCCCAGCATTTT. As protein: CASSLNRDRGGQPQHF.

The chain recombines TRBV29-1 with TRBJ2-2; D not resolved. The V gene lost 6 bases and the J gene lost 3 bases, with 8 bases spanning the gap. The germline V gene encodes CDR1 SQVTM and CDR2 ANQGSEA. This CDR3 is built from 12 residues. In DNA form, the CDR3 reads TGCAGCGTAGAGGAATACACCGGGGAGCTGTTTTTT. Encoded protein: CSVEEYTGELFF.

In this sample, this clonotype turned up many times. The rearrangement links TRBV7-2 to TRBJ2-5; no reliable D call. Trimming removed 4 bases from V and 7 bases from J, with 10 bases in between. This CDR3 is 12 amino acids long. Germline-derived CDR1 and CDR2 are SGHTA and FQGNSA. CDR3 sequence reads: CASSSPDMTQYF. The CDR3 DNA reads as TGTGCCAGCAGCTCTCCTGACATGACCCAGTACTTC.

Many counts were recorded for this clonotype. The rearrangement links TRBV5-1 to TRBJ1-2, with D unresolved. The CDR3 length is 15 residues. Germline assignment: CDR1 SGHRS and CDR2 YFSETQ. V lost 4 bases, J lost 2 bases, and 15 bases lay in between. This CDR3 is CASSPITYSNYGYTF. The CDR3 nucleotides are TGCGCCAGCAGCCCTATCACCTACTCCAACTATGGCTACACCTTC.

This clonotype was recorded many times. The chain employs TRBV7-3 and TRBJ1-4; TRBD1 is a possible D gene (5 bases). CDR3 length equals 13 residues. Per germline, CDR1 SGHTA and CDR2 FQGTGA. Between the trimmed V and J ends, which lost 5 bases and 4 bases, there was a span of 8 bases. CDR3 sequence reads: CASSQGLNEKLFF. CDR3 in DNA: TGTGCCAGCAGCCAGGGACTTAATGAAAAACTGTTTTTT.

In its sample, this clonotype was seen many times. The rearrangement uses TRBV7-6 and TRBJ1-5, with 7 nucleotides matching TRBD1. The CDR3 sequence is 16 residues long. Trimming removed 5 bases from V and 6 bases from J; junction bases left unmatched: 13. Germline V gene sequence: CDR1 SGHVS, CDR2 FNYEAQ. The CDR3, as DNA: TGTGCCAGCAGCCCCCAGGGAGGGGGCATGATTCAGCCCCAGCATTTT. Protein: CASSPQGGGMIQPQHF.

In this sample, this clonotype turned up many times. The rearrangement uses TRBV20-1 and TRBJ1-1; no firm D call. From germline, CDR1 is DFQATT and CDR2 SNEGSKA (reference sequence). V lost 1 base and J 2 bases, leaving 8 bases between the germline ends. CDR3 length equals 13 residues. Written as DNA, the CDR3 is TGCAGTGCTAGAGGGCCAAGAAACACTGAAGCTTTCTTT. As protein: CSARGPRNTEAFF.

This clonotype was seen ten or more times. The rearrangement links TRBV18 to TRBJ1-1, with TRBD1 as a possible D gene (5 bases). The V gene's germline CDR1 is KGHSH and CDR2 LQKENI. The CDR3 is 14 amino acids. Trimming removed 6 bases at V and 5 bases at J, with 16 bases between. The CDR3 DNA reads as TGTGCCAGCTCCCAGGGCGGGGTACTGACTGAAGCTTTCTTT. The encoded protein is CASSQGGVLTEAFF.

Ten or more counts support this clonotype. This CDR3 is CASSLVSVGDTQYF. The DNA of the CDR3 is TGTGCCAGCAGCTTAGTGAGCGTTGGAGATACGCAGTATTTT. V gene TRBV7-2 combines with J gene TRBJ2-3, with no clear D. The V end was cut by 1 base, the J end by 5 bases, with 10 bases between. Germline V gene data show CDR1 as SGHTA and CDR2 as FQGNSA. This CDR3 spans 14 amino acids.

This clonotype was found many times. The V call is TRBV7-8, the J call TRBJ1-6; 8 nucleotides line up with TRBD1. The CDR3 is made up of 14 amino acids. The germline CDR1 and CDR2 sequences are SGHVS and FQNEAQ. J gave up 9 bases and V 5 bases, and 6 bases lay outside the gene matches. CDR3 in DNA: TGTGCCAGCAGCGTAGGACAGGGAGGTTCACCCCTCCACTTT. It translates to CASSVGQGGSPLHF.

The chain recombines TRBV6-1 with TRBJ1-4, with D possibly TRBD1 on 5 matching bases. V was shortened by 5 bases and J by 3 bases, with 10 bases between the two germline ends. This CDR3 has 14 amino acids. CDR1 and CDR2 (germline): MNHNS, SASEGT. CDR3 protein: CASSQGSANEKLFF. DNA for the CDR3: TGTGCCAGCAGTCAGGGTTCTGCTAATGAAAAACTGTTTTTT.

CDR3 coding DNA: TGTGCCAGCAGCGCCTTCCCACAGGGGGCGCTTTCCGAGCAGTACTTC. It translates to CASSAFPQGALSEQYF. The J gene is TRBJ2-7, the V gene TRBV7-2; 9 nucleotides line up with TRBD1. The CDR3 spans 16 residues. Germline lookup yields CDR1 SGHTA and CDR2 FQGNSA. Germline trimming cut 5 bases from V and 6 bases from J; bases unmatched to any gene: 14.

This chain joins TRBV18 and TRBJ1-4; D may be TRBD1 (6 bases). Germline CDR1 is KGHSH and CDR2 is LQKENI. V lost 3 bases, J lost 7 bases, and 12 bases lay in between. CDR3 length: 14 amino acids. The DNA for the CDR3 is TGTGCCAGCTCACCCAGGGGAGGACGTGAAAAACTGTTTTTT. Translating it yields CASSPRGGREKLFF.

This clonotype was detected ten times or more. This rearrangement joins TRBV12-3 or TRBV12-4 to TRBJ2-3; TRBD2 matches at 8 bases. The CDR3 length is 14 residues. Trimming at V came to 8 bases and at J to 1 base, leaving 5 bases not matched to a gene. CDR3 sequence reads: CASGRGDRTDTQYF. The DNA for the CDR3 is TGTGCCAGCGGGCGGGGGGACCGCACAGATACGCAGTATTTT.